This T cell receptor (delta chain) was sequenced for a study of human gamma delta and Vdelta1 T cells. In the case of this clone: Its matching antigen is unknown.

Whole-study results and caveats: Reportedly, Delta One T cells were polyclonal and broadly targeted acute myeloid leukemia.

The CDR3 is made up of 20 amino acids. J was trimmed by 0 bases and V by 0 bases; bases with no gene match: 16. Germline V gives CDR1 TSWWSYY, CDR2 QGS. TCRdb reprocessed the PCR reads through CATT. In the table there are about 14,000 delta-chain clones, around 50% of which are singletons. The specimen sequenced was Vdelta1 gamma-delta T cells from blood grown in culture (DOT cells). V usage is TRDV1 and J usage is TRDJ1; TRDD3 aligns across 7 bases. This TCR derives from a human donor in good health. CDR3 bases: TGTGCTCTTGGGGAACTCCGGGGGAGCCTGGGGGGTTTGTACACCGATAAACTCATCTTT. This codes for CALGELRGSLGGLYTDKLIF.